This T cell receptor (beta chain) was found in a study of identical twins. Each CDR3 protein gets one entry after TCRdb re-called the 5' RACE reads with MiXCR. The sample includes some 500,000 distinct CDR3 sequences, more than 13% of them seen just once. In addition, the sample was reused for a study of yellow fever vaccine responses in identical twins.

Material: CD4+ T cells sorted from blood. The clonotype was recovered from a woman in her late teens or twenties in good health.

CDR3 sequence reads: CASSETGGLGQETQYF. Here the CDR3 DNA reads TGTGCCAGCAGTGAGACAGGGGGACTAGGTCAAGAGACCCAGTACTTC. The chain uses TRBV14 and TRBJ2-5; a possible D gene is TRBD1 (9 bases). Germline V gene data show CDR1 as SGHDN and CDR2 as FVKESK. Deletions cut 6 bases from V and 2 bases from J, with 19 bases between. CDR3 size: 16 residues.